This TCR beta chain was observed in a study of shared clonotypes between healthy human individuals. Overall study findings and caveats: Naive subsets generally had larger estimated richness than memory subsets. Only a few donors were included, so the genetic and exposure-history diversity represented was limited.

About this clone itself: Its antigen remains unknown.

Some clones are missing from TCRdb's copy, which holds only in-frame ones; the method was immunoSEQ multiplex PCR. Of under 150,000 clones listed, about 62% are singletons. Germline loops: CDR1 SGHTS, CDR2 YDEGEE. This CDR3 comprises 14 residues. Unmatched junction bases numbered 4, after V lost 3 bases and J lost 2 bases. Sequenced: memory CD8+ T cells sorted from blood. Subset noted: CD45RO+ cells pooled with CCR7-negative TemRA cells. This chain joins TRBV5-8 and TRBJ2-7; 8 nucleotides line up with TRBD2. The origin of this receptor is a woman in her twenties or thirties in good health. As DNA, the CDR3 is TGTGCCAGCAGCTCGGGACTAGTGCCCTACGAGCAGTACTTC. Its protein product is CASSSGLVPYEQYF.